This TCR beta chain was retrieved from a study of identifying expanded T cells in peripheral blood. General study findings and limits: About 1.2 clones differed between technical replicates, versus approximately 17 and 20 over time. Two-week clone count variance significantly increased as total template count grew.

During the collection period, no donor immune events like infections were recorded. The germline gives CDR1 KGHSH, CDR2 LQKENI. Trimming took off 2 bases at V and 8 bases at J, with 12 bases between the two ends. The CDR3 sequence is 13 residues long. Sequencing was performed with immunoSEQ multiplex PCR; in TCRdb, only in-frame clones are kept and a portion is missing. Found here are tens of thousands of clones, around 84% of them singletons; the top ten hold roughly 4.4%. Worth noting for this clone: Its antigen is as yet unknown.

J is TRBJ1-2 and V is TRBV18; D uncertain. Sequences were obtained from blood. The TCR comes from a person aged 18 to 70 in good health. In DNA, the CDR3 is TGTGCCAGCTCACCATTGATAAGCGAGGGCTACACCTTC. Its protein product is CASSPLISEGYTF.